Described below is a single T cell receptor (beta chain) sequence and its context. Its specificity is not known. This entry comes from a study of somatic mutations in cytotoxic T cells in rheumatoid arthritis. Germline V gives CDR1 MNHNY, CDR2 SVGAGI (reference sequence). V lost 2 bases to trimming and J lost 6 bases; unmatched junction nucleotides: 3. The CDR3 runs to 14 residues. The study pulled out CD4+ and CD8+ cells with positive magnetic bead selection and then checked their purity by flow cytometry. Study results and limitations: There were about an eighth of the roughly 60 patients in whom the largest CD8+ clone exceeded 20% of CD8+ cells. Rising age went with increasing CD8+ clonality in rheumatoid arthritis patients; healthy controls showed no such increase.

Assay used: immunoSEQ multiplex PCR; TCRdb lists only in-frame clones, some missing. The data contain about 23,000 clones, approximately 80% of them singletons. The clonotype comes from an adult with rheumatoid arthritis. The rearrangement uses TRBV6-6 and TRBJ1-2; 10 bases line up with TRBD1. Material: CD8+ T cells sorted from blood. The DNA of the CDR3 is TGTGCCAGCAGTTACACCGGGACAGGGGATGGCTACACCTTC. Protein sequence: CASSYTGTGDGYTF.